This entry lists 30 T cell receptor beta chains sequenced from one sample in a study of T cell repertoires in cytomegalovirus infection. Antigen specificity for these receptors is unknown. TCRdb reanalysed the reads using MiXCR and keeps one entry per CDR3 protein. The profile covers tens of thousands of distinct CDR3 sequences, with 20% to 30% appearing a single time and roughly 50% taken by the ten largest. Sequences were derived from CD8+ T cells from cultured PBMCs, sampled from culture after CMV antigen stimulation. All receptors derive from a human donor in good health (CMV status not recorded). Some clones in this sample may be carry-over from other donors' samples.

V and J are TRBV25-1 and TRBJ1-5, with D hard to call. The V gene lost 4 bases and the J gene lost 4 bases, with 5 bases spanning the gap. Germline-derived CDR1 and CDR2 are MGHDK and SYGVNS. The length of the CDR3 is 12 residues. The CDR3 DNA reads as TGTGCCAGCAGTGGTTATAATCAGCCCCAGCATTTT. This gives the protein CASSGYNQPQHF.

The rearrangement joins TRBV9 to TRBJ2-3; TRBD2 agrees at 10 bases. The CDR3 is 16 amino acids. V was pared by 3 bases and J by 10 bases, with 14 bases of the junction left unmatched. CDR1 is SGDLS and CDR2 is YYNGEE in the germline V gene. CDR3 sequence (DNA): TGTGCCAGCAGCGATTCTAGCGGGAGCGGGCGTGGATCGCAGTATTTT. Protein product: CASSDSSGSGRGSQYF.

V gene TRBV7-8 combines with J gene TRBJ1-4; perhaps TRBD1 as D (6 bases). Trimming cost V 5 bases and J 1 base, with 20 bases left between them. There are 18 residues in the CDR3. Looked up from germline, CDR1 is SGHVS and CDR2 is FQNEAQ. The CDR3 sequence: CASSQWPGAMETNEKLFF. CDR3 bases: TGTGCCAGCAGCCAATGGCCGGGGGCAATGGAAACTAATGAAAAACTGTTTTTT.

This clonotype was seen more than once but under ten times. The chain carries TRBV28 and TRBJ2-7; the D gene is possibly TRBD2 (5 bases). Between the trimmed V and J ends, which lost 6 bases and 4 bases, there was a span of 16 bases. In germline, CDR1 is MDHEN, CDR2 SYDVKM. The CDR3 has 14 amino acids. In nucleotides, the CDR3 is TGTGCCAGCAGCCTCCACCTTGGGGAGTACGAGCAGTACTTC. This encodes CASSLHLGEYEQYF.

At least ten counts were recorded for this clonotype. V and J are TRBV7-2 and TRBJ2-1; D remains ambiguous. From germline, CDR1 is SGHTA and CDR2 FQGNSA. This CDR3 comprises 15 residues. V lost 1 base to trimming and J lost 9 bases, with 16 bases between them. The chain's CDR3 is CASSLDGGRRVEQFF. CDR3 sequence (DNA): TGTGCCAGCAGCTTAGATGGTGGGCGCCGGGTTGAGCAGTTCTTC. Full variable domain (outside the CDR3, taken from reference TRBV7-2 and TRBJ2-1): GAGVSQSPSNKVTEKGKDVELRCDPISGHTALYWYRQSLGQGLEFLIYFQGNSAPDKSGLPSDRFSAERTGGSVSTLTIQRTQQEDSAVYLCASSLDGGRRVEQFFGPGTRLTVL.

This chain uses TRBV24-1 with TRBJ2-1, with 9 bases that match TRBD2. Looked up from germline, CDR1 is KGHDR and CDR2 is SFDVKD. This CDR3 has 15 amino acids. The V segment lost 6 bases and the J segment 5 bases; nucleotides outside the gene matches: 7. CDR3 in amino acids: CATSKSSGNHNEQFF. The CDR3 DNA is TGTGCCACCAGTAAGTCTAGCGGGAACCACAATGAGCAGTTCTTC.

V usage is TRBV10-1 and J usage is TRBJ2-3, with 15 bases identical to TRBD2. The length of the CDR3 is 18 residues. V shed 5 bases and J 1 base; nucleotides not matched to a gene: 7. CDR1 is WNHNN, CDR2 SYGVQD, per germline (reference sequence). The CDR3 spells CASSPGLAGGSGTDTQYF. The CDR3 nucleotides are TGCGCCAGCAGTCCGGGACTAGCGGGAGGATCAGGCACAGATACGCAGTATTTT.

This clonotype was seen ten or more times. This chain joins TRBV7-9 and TRBJ2-7; D is uncertain. The germline V gene encodes CDR1 SEHNR and CDR2 FQNEAQ (reference sequence). V lost 1 base and J 3 bases, leaving 10 bases between the germline ends. The CDR3 runs to 14 residues. CDR3: CASSLEAMNYEQYF. CDR3 DNA sequence: TGTGCCAGCAGCTTAGAAGCCATGAACTACGAGCAGTACTTC.

CDR3 bases: TGTGCCAGCAGGGACGTAGGCACAGATACGCAGTATTTT. Protein sequence: CASRDVGTDTQYF. The gene calls are TRBV2 and TRBJ2-3; D unclear. The ends were cut back, 6 bases at V and 1 base at J, with 8 bases in the middle. The CDR3 covers 13 residues. Germline CDR1 and CDR2: SNHLY and FYNNEI. The full variable domain, with the rest looked up from reference TRBV2 and TRBJ2-3, is EPEVTQTPSHQVTQMGQEVILRCVPISNHLYFYWYRQILGQKVEFLVSFYNNEISEKSEIFDDQFSVERPDGSNFTLKIRSTKLEDSAMYFCASRDVGTDTQYFGPGTRLTVL.

The genes are TRBV11-3 and TRBJ1-1; 7 bases align to TRBD1. V lost 4 bases, J lost 0 bases, and 5 bases stayed unmatched. Germline V CDR1 and CDR2: SGHNT, YENEEA. This CDR3 is 15 amino acids long. The CDR3 bases are TGTGCCAGCAGCTGCCTGACAGGGTTGAACACTGAAGCTTTCTTT. Its protein product is CASSCLTGLNTEAFF.

This CDR3 is CASSEPGTGGPLHF. CDR3 nucleotides: TGTGCCAGCAGCGAACCCGGGACAGGTGGACCCCTCCACTTT. The chain combines TRBV9 with TRBJ1-6; 8 nucleotides match TRBD1. Germline assignment: CDR1 SGDLS and CDR2 YYNGEE. CDR3 length: 14 residues. V lost 3 bases and J lost 12; bases outside the gene matches: 8.

The chain is built from TRBV5-1 and TRBJ2-3, with a possible D match to TRBD2 (6 bases). Trimming took off 4 bases at V and 4 bases at J, with 16 bases between the two ends. Germline values: CDR1 SGHRS, CDR2 YFSETQ. CDR3 length equals 15 residues. The CDR3 coding sequence is TGCGCCAGCAGCCCTAAGGCGGGAATGTCAGATACGCAGTATTTT. Its translation: CASSPKAGMSDTQYF.

The chain is built from TRBV4-3 and TRBJ2-6; D unclear. There are 15 residues in the CDR3. Germline lookup yields CDR1 LGHNA and CDR2 YSLEER. V was cut by 0 bases and J by 6 bases, with 9 bases left in between. CDR3 in amino acids: CASSQDRSEANVLTF. The CDR3 nucleotides read TGCGCCAGCAGCCAAGATCGCTCGGAGGCCAACGTCCTGACTTTC.

This clonotype has at least ten counts. This chain connects TRBV27 to TRBJ1-1; TRBD1 aligns across 12 bases. Germline values: CDR1 MNHEY, CDR2 SMNVEV (reference sequence). The ends lost 6 bases at V and 4 bases at J; junction bases unmatched: 6. The CDR3 is 15 amino acids. CDR3: CASSGTGGLITEAFF. In DNA form, the CDR3 reads TGTGCCAGCAGCGGGACAGGGGGCTTGATCACTGAAGCTTTCTTT.

The chain carries TRBV12-3 or TRBV12-4 and TRBJ1-1; 9 positions match TRBD1. V trimming: 5 bases; J trimming: 0 bases; junction bases outside the gene matches: 1. The CDR3 consists of 14 residues. The CDR3 spells CASSGTGMNTEAFF. The CDR3, as DNA: TGTGCCAGCAGTGGGACAGGGATGAACACTGAAGCTTTCTTT.

V gene TRBV6-1 combines with J gene TRBJ2-3, with D possibly matching TRBD1 (5 bases). The CDR3 length is 12 residues. CDR1 is MNHNS and CDR2 is SASEGT in the germline V gene. V lost 3 bases and J lost 9, with 10 bases in between. CDR3 in amino acids: CASSEQGGTQYF. The CDR3 DNA reads TGTGCCAGCAGTGAGCAGGGCGGCACGCAGTATTTT.

This clonotype was found a few times. The rearrangement uses TRBV6-5 and TRBJ2-3; TRBD2 might be the D (6 bases). Germline lookup yields CDR1 MNHEY and CDR2 SVGAGI. V was trimmed by 0 bases and J by 5 bases, leaving 9 bases between them. This CDR3 spans 14 amino acids. The DNA of the CDR3 is TGTGCCAGCAGTTACTCCCCGCGGGGAGATACGCAGTATTTT. Residues: CASSYSPRGDTQYF.

This chain links TRBV5-4 with TRBJ2-7; 12 positions match TRBD2. V gave up 1 base and J gave up 6 bases; unmatched junction bases: 5. The germline V gene has CDR1 SGHNT and CDR2 YYREEE (reference sequence). The CDR3 has 15 amino acids. The CDR3 region is CASSLTSGGIGEQYF. CDR3 nucleotides: TGTGCCAGCAGCTTGACTAGCGGGGGGATAGGCGAGCAGTACTTC.

The V gene is TRBV4-3, the J gene TRBJ2-5; 12 bases match TRBD2. CDR3 length: 17 amino acids. The V segment lost 0 bases and the J segment 5 bases; nucleotides outside the gene matches: 7. CDR1 is LGHNA, CDR2 YSLEER, per germline. CDR3 in amino acids: CASSQELAGGPGETQYF. For the CDR3, the DNA is TGCGCCAGCAGCCAAGAACTAGCGGGAGGCCCGGGGGAGACCCAGTACTTC.

This clonotype was detected a few times. The chain has TRBV4-3 and TRBJ2-3; D ambiguous. This CDR3 has 15 amino acids. Germline V gene data show CDR1 as LGHNA and CDR2 as YSLEER. Trimming removed 0 bases from V and 2 bases from J, with 9 bases in between. Written as DNA, the CDR3 is TGCGCCAGCAGCCAAGAGTGGAAATCCACAGATACGCAGTATTTT. Its translation is CASSQEWKSTDTQYF.

Turning to this clonotype: A much larger clone sits a single nucleotide away, making a read error possible. V gene TRBV7-8 combines with J gene TRBJ2-2; D call uncertain. V was pared by 4 bases and J by 5 bases, with 14 bases between. The CDR3 has 15 amino acids. Germline-derived CDR1 and CDR2 are SGHVS and FQNEAQ. The CDR3 loop is CASSSGGVRTGELFF. The CDR3 DNA follows: TGTGCCAGCAGCTCCGGTGGAGTAAGGACCGGGGAGCTGTTTTTT. The complete variable domain, with remaining parts taken from reference TRBV7-8 and TRBJ2-2, reads GAGVSQSPRYKVAKRGQDVALRCDPISGHVSLFWYQQALGQGPEFLTYFQNEAQLDKSGLPSDRFFAERPEGSVSTLKIQRTQQEDSAVYLCASSSGGVRTGELFFGEGSRLTVL.

This rearrangement joins TRBV4-3 to TRBJ2-1; 7 nucleotides line up with TRBD1. Per germline, CDR1 LGHNA and CDR2 YSLEER. The CDR3 runs to 19 residues. With 0 bases clipped from V and 10 bases from J, the junction kept 21 bases outside the gene matches. The CDR3 here is CASSQEGFDRAVQGHEQFF. The CDR3 bases are TGCGCCAGCAGCCAAGAAGGTTTCGACAGGGCGGTCCAGGGCCACGAGCAGTTCTTC.

This clonotype has a handful of counts. The V gene is TRBV5-1, the J gene TRBJ2-7; TRBD1 matches at 11 bases. CDR1 SGHRS and CDR2 YFSETQ come from the germline V gene. CDR3 length: 15 residues. Losses at the gene ends were 3 bases for V and 5 bases for J; bases not matched to a gene: 7. The CDR3 bases are TGCGCCAGCAGCTCCTCCGGGACAGGGGGGAACGAGCAGTACTTC. Its protein is CASSSSGTGGNEQYF.

The table lists this clonotype with a few counts. The V gene is TRBV6-6, the J gene TRBJ2-3, with a possible D match to TRBD2 (5 bases). V gave up 2 bases and J gave up 2 bases, with 8 bases separating them. The CDR3 has 14 amino acids. Per the germline V gene, CDR1 is MNHNY and CDR2 is SVGAGI (reference sequence). In DNA form, the CDR3 reads TGTGCCAGCAGTTACGCGCTAGCCACAGATACGCAGTATTTT. Residues: CASSYALATDTQYF.

This clonotype occurred a few times. The chain employs TRBV7-9 and TRBJ1-6, with TRBD1 matching 7 bases. The CDR3 spans 15 residues. V was pared by 1 base and J by 9 bases, with 6 bases of the junction left unmatched. Germline V lookup: CDR1 SEHNR, CDR2 FQNEAQ (reference sequence). CDR3 residues: CASSLVGGGPSPLHF. The CDR3, as DNA: TGTGCCAGCAGCTTAGTTGGAGGGGGCCCTTCACCCCTCCACTTT. Supplemented by reference TRBV7-9 and TRBJ1-6, the full variable domain reads DTGVSQNPRHKITKRGQNVTFRCDPISEHNRLYWYRQTLGQGPEFLTYFQNEAQLEKSRLLSDRFSAERPKGSFSTLEIQRTEQGDSAMYLCASSLVGGGPSPLHFGNGTRLTVT.

Notes on this clonotype: A read error may produce the germline difference seen at one junction end. The J gene is TRBJ2-7, the V gene TRBV11-2, with 7 nucleotides matching TRBD1. Germline assignment: CDR1 SGHAT and CDR2 FQNNGV. This CDR3 contains 14 residues. The DNA for the CDR3 is TGTGCCAACAGCTCGCAATTGCGCAGGGGGGAGCAGTACTTC. Translated: CANSSQLRRGEQYF.

In regard to this clonotype: This may be a read error: a much more frequent sequence differs by one nucleotide. The V and J genes are TRBV28 and TRBJ1-1; D is uncertain. This CDR3 comprises 13 residues. V was cut by 10 bases and J by 5 bases, with 17 bases left in between. Germline V CDR1 and CDR2: MDHEN, SYDVKM. The CDR3, as DNA: TGTGCCAACGGAACGACCTTTCGTACTGAAGCTTTCTTT. It yields the protein CANGTTFRTEAFF.

This clonotype was counted many times. The chain uses TRBV27 and TRBJ2-1, with TRBD1 matching over 8 bases. Trimming removed 4 bases from V and 7 bases from J; junction bases left unmatched: 15. Per germline, CDR1 MNHEY and CDR2 SMNVEV (reference sequence). This CDR3 region has 17 residues. In nucleotides, the CDR3 is TGTGCCAGCAGTTCCCCCCTTCAGGGGGCTTGGGGTAATGAGCAGTTCTTC. Encoded protein: CASSSPLQGAWGNEQFF.

The V call is TRBV2, the J call TRBJ2-5; maybe TRBD2 (5 bases). With 7 bases removed from V and 1 base from J, the gap between germline ends came to 13 bases. The CDR3 is 14 amino acids. Germline V CDR1 and CDR2: SNHLY, FYNNEI. CDR3 DNA: TGTGCCAGCAAGCCTCGAGGGCCCCAAGAGACCCAGTACTTC. Protein product: CASKPRGPQETQYF.

V is TRBV6-2 or TRBV6-3 and J is TRBJ2-7, with D unresolved. The CDR3 runs to 17 residues. V lost 0 bases to trimming and J lost 2 bases, with 17 bases between them. Germline CDR1 is MNHEY and CDR2 is SVGEGT. The CDR3 bases are TGTGCCAGCAGTTACTCGTGGGCATCGGTTACTGCCTACGAGCAGTACTTC. The encoded protein is CASSYSWASVTAYEQYF.